A single sample is the source of the 16 T cell receptor beta chains below, sequenced in a study of cytomegalovirus exposure and HLA in healthy donors. TCRdb keeps only in-frame clones here, not all; method: immunoSEQ multiplex PCR. The data show roughly 150,000 clones, around 89% seen once. Sequencing input: PBMCs. These receptors all stem from a man aged 18 to 35 in good health and CMV-seronegative.

The count of this clone is one. This CDR3 is CASSLSRTGVGDEQYV. The CDR3, as DNA: TGCGCCAGCAGCTTGTCGAGGACAGGGGTTGGGGACGAGCAGTACGTC. V is TRBV5-1 and J is TRBJ2-7; 9 bases agree with TRBD1. The CDR3 runs to 16 residues. Germline V gene lookup returns CDR1 SGHRS and CDR2 YFSETQ. Germline trimming cut 1 base from V and 5 bases from J; bases unmatched to any gene: 10.

This clone was seen once. The chain carries TRBV7-9 and TRBJ2-7, with 10 bases fitting TRBD2. Germline values: CDR1 SEHNR, CDR2 FQNEAQ (reference sequence). The CDR3 extends over 16 amino acids. The trim removed 5 bases at V and 2 bases at J, leaving 9 bases unmatched. CDR3 sequence (DNA): TGTGCCAGCAGCCCGAGTCCGGGACTAGCGACCTACGAGCAGTACTTC. It specifies CASSPSPGLATYEQYF.

CDR3 region: CASSVGLATYEQYF. The DNA of the CDR3 is TGTGCCAGCAGCGTCGGACTAGCCACCTACGAGCAGTACTTC. The J gene is TRBJ2-7, the V gene TRBV6-6; 8 nucleotides agree with TRBD2. Trimming removed 6 bases from V and 2 bases from J; junction bases left unmatched: 6. This CDR3 region has 14 residues. Germline values: CDR1 MNHNY, CDR2 SVGAGI (reference sequence).

The chain combines TRBV28 with TRBJ1-5, with TRBD1 identical over 9 bases. Looked up from germline, CDR1 is MDHEN and CDR2 is SYDVKM. The CDR3 is 14 residues long. V lost 6 bases to trimming and J lost 4 bases; unmatched junction nucleotides: 4. The CDR3 region is CASRSGTGNQPQHF. CDR3 coding DNA: TGTGCCAGCAGATCCGGGACAGGGAATCAGCCCCAGCATTTT.

This chain connects TRBV29-1 to TRBJ1-3; a weak D match, TRBD1 (5 bases). Per the germline V gene, CDR1 is SQVTM and CDR2 is ANQGSEA. The CDR3 loop spans 14 amino acids. Trimming removed 4 bases at V and 0 bases at J, with 10 bases between. CDR3 DNA sequence: TGCAGCGTTGGCCAGGGCAACTCTGGAAACACCATATATTTT. Translated, it gives CSVGQGNSGNTIYF.

The chain has TRBV29-1 and TRBJ2-5, with TRBD2 matching over 8 bases. The CDR3 runs 14 residues. Losses at the gene ends were 6 bases for V and 5 bases for J; bases not matched to a gene: 11. Germline CDR1 reads SQVTM; CDR2 reads ANQGSEA. CDR3 sequence reads: CSVPRAGDWETQYF. The CDR3 DNA follows: TGCAGCGTGCCCCGAGCGGGGGATTGGGAGACCCAGTACTTC.

The V call is TRBV28, the J call TRBJ2-3; maybe TRBD2 (7 bases). Between the trimmed V and J ends, which lost 10 bases and 5 bases, there was a span of 16 bases. The CDR3 sequence is 13 residues long. The germline V gene has CDR1 MDHEN and CDR2 SYDVKM. The CDR3 protein is CATRGGARDTQYF. CDR3 coding DNA: TGTGCCACCCGAGGGGGGGCTAGAGATACGCAGTATTTT.

The table lists this clone with a count of one. The chain uses TRBV10-2 and TRBJ2-7; 7 nucleotides agree with TRBD2. The length of the CDR3 is 15 residues. V lost 8 bases to trimming and J lost 0 bases; unmatched junction nucleotides: 10. The germline CDR1 and CDR2 sequences are WSHSY and SAAADI. The CDR3 DNA reads TGCGCCAGCTTGACTTCGGGCGGGAGCTCCTACGAGCAGTACTTC. Its translation is CASLTSGGSSYEQYF.

The chain is built from TRBV6-1 and TRBJ2-7; TRBD2 is a possible D gene (5 bases). Germline lookup yields CDR1 MNHNS and CDR2 SASEGT. V lost 6 bases and J lost 2, with 14 bases in between. CDR3 length: 14 residues. In nucleotides, the CDR3 is TGTGCCAGCAGCGAAAGGAGGCAGACCTACGAGCAGTACGTC. Encoded protein: CASSERRQTYEQYV.

This chain uses TRBV6-1 with TRBJ1-5, with 9 bases lining up with TRBD1. Germline assignment: CDR1 MNHNS and CDR2 SASEGT. The CDR3 contains 17 residues. V trimming: 4 bases; J trimming: 1 base; junction bases outside the gene matches: 8. CDR3 DNA sequence: TGTGCCAGCAGTGCGGGACAGGGAAGTATCAGCAATCAGCCCCAGCATTTT. Protein: CASSAGQGSISNQPQHF.

This clone showed up just a few times. J is TRBJ2-3 and V is TRBV2; 8 bases match TRBD1. CDR1 and CDR2 from the germline V gene are SNHLY and FYNNEI. The CDR3 runs 14 residues. V gave up 8 bases and J gave up 1 base; unmatched junction bases: 5. CDR3 nucleotide sequence: TGTGCCAGCTCGGACAGGGCTCGCACAGATACGCAGTATTTT. This codes for CASSDRARTDTQYF.

J is TRBJ2-3 and V is TRBV27; D gene unclear. CDR3 size: 13 residues. The V gene's germline CDR1 is MNHEY and CDR2 SMNVEV (reference sequence). The V end was cut by 5 bases, the J end by 3 bases, with 9 bases between. The DNA of the CDR3 is TGTGCCAGCAGTATCCTAGATACAGATACGCAGTATTTT. Its translation is CASSILDTDTQYF.

The CDR3 sequence: CASSQEFGEGYGYTF. DNA for the CDR3: TGTGCCAGCAGCCAAGAATTCGGGGAGGGGTATGGCTACACCTTC. The chain couples TRBV4-2 to TRBJ1-2; D may be TRBD1 (5 bases). CDR1 LGHNA and CDR2 YNFKEQ come from the germline V gene. Trimming took off 0 bases at V and 5 bases at J, with 13 bases between the two ends. There are 15 residues in the CDR3.

The chain employs TRBV6-6 and TRBJ1-4; D is possibly TRBD1 (6 bases). This CDR3 spans 14 amino acids. Germline lookup yields CDR1 MNHNY and CDR2 SVGAGI (reference sequence). V gave up 8 bases and J gave up 2 bases, with 12 bases separating them. The CDR3 loop is CASQEGETNEKLFF. The CDR3 DNA sequence: TGTGCCAGCCAAGAGGGGGAGACTAATGAAAAACTGTTTTTT.

The gene calls are TRBV5-1 and TRBJ2-7, with TRBD1 matching over 8 bases. This CDR3 comprises 14 residues. CDR1 is SGHRS and CDR2 is YFSETQ in the germline V gene. After removal of 2 bases from V and 2 bases from J, the junction contained 3 bases not matched to a gene. The CDR3 here is CASSLVDRAYEQYF. As DNA, the CDR3 is TGCGCCAGCAGCTTAGTGGACAGGGCCTACGAGCAGTACTTC.

This clone was seen once. This sequence joins TRBV5-6 and TRBJ2-3; 7 bases are a match to TRBD2. The CDR3 length is 16 residues. V shed 4 bases and J 1 base; nucleotides not matched to a gene: 9. Germline values: CDR1 SGHDT, CDR2 YYEEEE. In DNA, the CDR3 is TGTGCCAGCAGCCCGGAAACTAGCGATGGCACAGATACGCAGTATTTT. This codes for CASSPETSDGTDTQYF.